These 25 T cell receptor beta chains were sequenced from one sample in a study of cytotoxic CD8 clonotypes in ibrutinib-treated CLL. Clones were read by immunoSEQ multiplex PCR, and TCRdb kept only the in-frame ones, dropping some. The sample includes around 250,000 clones, roughly 70% seen only once; the top ten take 15%. Here the sequenced sample was PBMCs, taken after 24 months of ibrutinib treatment. These receptors were obtained from a human donor with chronic lymphocytic leukemia.

In the case of this clone: A much larger clone lies a single base off, so this may be a read error. The V gene is TRBV28, the J gene TRBJ2-2; D is ambiguous. The CDR3 loop spans 12 amino acids. The V and J ends lost 4 bases and 2 bases respectively, with 2 bases between them. Germline V gives CDR1 MDHEN, CDR2 SYDVKM. CDR3 protein: CASSSNTGELFF. CDR3 in DNA: TGTGCCAGCAGTTCTAACACCGGGGAGCTGTTTTTT.

This clone is a singleton in its sample. The chain joins TRBV27 to TRBJ2-7; D uncertain. Looked up from germline, CDR1 is MNHEY and CDR2 is SMNVEV (reference sequence). The CDR3 contains 15 residues. V was cut by 4 bases and J by 4 bases, with 17 bases left in between. CDR3 residues: CASSSPAAPPYEQYF. CDR3 nucleotide sequence: TGTGCCAGCAGTTCCCCTGCGGCGCCTCCTTACGAGCAGTACTTC.

This clone occurred a few times. The chain carries TRBV28 and TRBJ1-2; D is undetermined. V was pared by 8 bases and J by 6 bases, with 16 bases between. The CDR3 is 13 residues long. Germline CDR1 is MDHEN and CDR2 is SYDVKM. The CDR3 coding sequence is TGTGCCAGCCTAGATGGGTTTCTTGATGGCTACACCTTC. The encoded protein is CASLDGFLDGYTF.

This sequence joins TRBV4-1 and TRBJ2-5; D gene uncertain. CDR3 length: 12 residues. CDR1 MGHRA and CDR2 YSYEKL come from the germline V gene. V dropped 0 bases and J dropped 5 bases, with 4 bases sitting between them. DNA of the CDR3: TGCGCCAGCAGCCAAGAATTGGAGACCCAGTACTTC. Its protein is CASSQELETQYF.

The chain employs TRBV18 and TRBJ2-4; D gene ambiguous. CDR1 and CDR2 (germline): KGHSH, LQKENI. The CDR3 sequence is 16 residues long. The V end was cut by 2 bases, the J end by 0 bases, with 11 bases between. CDR3 nucleotides: TGTGCCAGCTCACCAAGGGCAGATCTAGCCAAAAACATTCAGTACTTC. It yields the protein CASSPRADLAKNIQYF.

The chain links TRBV9 to TRBJ2-3, with TRBD2 identical over 9 bases. The CDR3 has 15 residues. J was trimmed by 2 bases and V by 2 bases; bases with no gene match: 3. From germline, CDR1 is SGDLS and CDR2 YYNGEE. CDR3 bases: TGTGCCAGCAGCGTTACTAGCGGGCTCACAGATACGCAGTATTTT. This sequence encodes CASSVTSGLTDTQYF. Full variable domain (remainder filled in from reference TRBV9 and TRBJ2-3): DSGVTQTPKHLITATGQRVTLRCSPRSGDLSVYWYQQSLDQGLQFLIQYYNGEERAKGNILERFSAQQFPDLHSELNLSSLELGDSALYFCASSVTSGLTDTQYFGPGTRLTVL.

The chain couples TRBV29-1 to TRBJ2-1; TRBD2 agrees at 7 bases. The CDR3 sequence is 14 residues long. V lost 5 bases to trimming and J lost 5 bases; unmatched junction nucleotides: 9. Germline V lookup: CDR1 SQVTM, CDR2 ANQGSEA. The CDR3 reads CSVTLGGRDNEQFF. The CDR3 region has the DNA TGCAGCGTTACCTTGGGCGGGAGAGACAATGAGCAGTTCTTC.

The chain combines TRBV7-9 with TRBJ2-2, with 7 bases that match TRBD1. The CDR3 length is 15 residues. The J segment lost 1 base and the V segment lost 5 bases, leaving 4 bases of the junction unmatched. Per germline, CDR1 SEHNR and CDR2 FQNEAQ (reference sequence). The CDR3 nucleotides read TGTGCCAGCAGCGACAGGGCCCTGAACACCGGGGAGCTGTTTTTT. Translation: CASSDRALNTGELFF.

DNA for the CDR3: TGTGCCAGCAGCCAAATTAGGGGACGGATCTCCTACGAGCAGTACTTC. This gives the protein CASSQIRGRISYEQYF. The V gene is TRBV7-8, the J gene TRBJ2-7, with D perhaps matching TRBD1 or TRBD2 (5 bases each). There are 16 residues in the CDR3. Germline values: CDR1 SGHVS, CDR2 FQNEAQ. V was trimmed by 5 bases and J by 0 bases, leaving 17 bases between them.

The chain employs TRBV27 and TRBJ1-1; D is possibly TRBD1 (5 bases). This CDR3 has 13 residues. Germline assignment: CDR1 MNHEY and CDR2 SMNVEV (reference sequence). V gave up 6 bases and J gave up 3 bases, with 11 bases separating them. Here the CDR3 DNA reads TGTGCCAGCAGCGGGGGGGGGTACACTGAAGCTTTCTTT. It encodes CASSGGGYTEAFF.

The chain is built from TRBV7-2 and TRBJ2-3, with 11 bases aligning to TRBD1. In germline, CDR1 is SGHTA, CDR2 FQGNSA. Losses at the gene ends were 6 bases for V and 10 bases for J; bases not matched to a gene: 12. The CDR3 sequence is 15 residues long. The CDR3 sequence: CASRRTGGIDGAQYF. CDR3 nucleotide sequence: TGTGCCAGCAGAAGGACAGGGGGCATCGACGGTGCGCAGTATTTT. Full variable domain (rest looked up from reference TRBV7-2 and TRBJ2-3): GAGVSQSPSNKVTEKGKDVELRCDPISGHTALYWYRQSLGQGLEFLIYFQGNSAPDKSGLPSDRFSAERTGGSVSTLTIQRTQQEDSAVYLCASRRTGGIDGAQYFGPGTRLTVL.

This clone came up once. The chain carries TRBV13 and TRBJ2-1; 9 nucleotides match TRBD1. Germline CDR1 is PRHDT and CDR2 is FYEKMQ (reference sequence). The CDR3 runs to 15 residues. With V trimmed by 1 base and J by 7 bases, 5 bases remained unmatched. The CDR3 DNA sequence: TGTGCCAGCAGCTTAGTCGCGACAGGGGGGAATGAGCAGTTCTTC. It specifies CASSLVATGGNEQFF.

V is TRBV15 and J is TRBJ1-5; D might be TRBD1 (6 bases). Germline V CDR1 and CDR2: LNHNV, YYDKDF (reference sequence). This CDR3 is built from 16 residues. Trimming removed 0 bases from V and 3 bases from J, with 12 bases in between. This CDR3 reads CATSREEDRYNQPQHF. Here the CDR3 DNA reads TGTGCCACCAGCAGAGAAGAAGACAGGTACAATCAGCCCCAGCATTTT.

The V and J genes are TRBV5-8 and TRBJ2-5; TRBD1 matches at 8 bases. The CDR3 totals 12 residues. J gave up 4 bases and V 5 bases, and 1 base lay outside the gene matches. Germline loops: CDR1 SGHTS, CDR2 YDEGEE. CDR3 protein: CASRTGAETQYF. The CDR3 nucleotides read TGTGCCAGCAGGACAGGGGCAGAGACCCAGTACTTC.

This clone was picked up a small number of times. The J gene is TRBJ1-2, the V gene TRBV5-4, with TRBD1 matching over 8 bases. V dropped 4 bases and J dropped 6; count of bases not matched to a gene: 8. From germline, CDR1 is SGHNT and CDR2 YYREEE (reference sequence). This CDR3 has 14 residues. The CDR3 nucleotides read TGTGCCAGCAGCCCGAGCGGACAGGGCGATGGCTACACCTTC. Translation: CASSPSGQGDGYTF.

This clone has just one count. The chain is built from TRBV27 and TRBJ2-7; no firm D call. The germline CDR1 and CDR2 sequences are MNHEY and SMNVEV (reference sequence). Between the trimmed V and J ends, which lost 3 bases and 0 bases, there was a span of 6 bases. The CDR3 is 13 amino acids. In DNA, the CDR3 is TGTGCCAGCAGTTTTTCCAACTCCTACGAGCAGTACTTC. This sequence encodes CASSFSNSYEQYF.

The V call is TRBV18, the J call TRBJ1-5; a possible D gene is TRBD1 (5 bases). V lost 3 bases and J lost 1, with 19 bases in between. This CDR3 spans 18 amino acids. Germline assignment: CDR1 KGHSH and CDR2 LQKENI. CDR3 sequence: CASSPRQIGELSNQPQHF. CDR3 sequence (DNA): TGTGCCAGCTCACCTCGACAGATAGGCGAGTTAAGCAATCAGCCCCAGCATTTT.

The V and J genes are TRBV29-1 and TRBJ2-1; 7 bases align to TRBD1. From germline, CDR1 is SQVTM and CDR2 ANQGSEA. The CDR3 loop spans 16 amino acids. J lost 7 bases, V lost 1 base, and 13 bases had no gene match. CDR3 coding DNA: TGCAGCGTTGAAGGAGGGGGCGGGCCCCGGTGGAATGAGCAGTTCTTC. The encoded protein is CSVEGGGGPRWNEQFF.

V and J are TRBV10-3 and TRBJ2-1, with D possibly TRBD1 on 6 matching bases. CDR3 length: 15 amino acids. Germline V gives CDR1 ENHRY, CDR2 SYGVKD. With 6 bases removed from V and 2 bases from J, the gap between germline ends came to 14 bases. This CDR3 reads CAIRDSLPPYNEQFF. CDR3 nucleotides: TGTGCCATCAGGGACAGTCTACCCCCCTACAATGAGCAGTTCTTC.

This clone was seen a single time. V gene TRBV5-5 combines with J gene TRBJ2-7; 10 bases are a match to TRBD2. The germline gives CDR1 SGHKS, CDR2 YYEKEE (reference sequence). The CDR3 totals 16 residues. V shed 0 bases and J 0 bases; nucleotides not matched to a gene: 3. In DNA form, the CDR3 reads TGTGCCAGCAGCTTGGGGGCTAGCGGGAGCTCCTACGAGCAGTACTTC. It is translated as CASSLGASGSSYEQYF.

The J gene is TRBJ2-1, the V gene TRBV6-5; D is perhaps TRBD1 (6 bases). CDR1 and CDR2 (germline): MNHEY, SVGAGI. Trimming removed 8 bases at V and 1 base at J, with 12 bases between. This CDR3 contains 14 residues. CDR3 coding DNA: TGTGCCAGCTCAATACAGGGTTCCTACAATGAGCAGTTCTTC. It is translated as CASSIQGSYNEQFF.

The chain combines TRBV5-6 with TRBJ2-7; 7 bases are shared with TRBD2. The CDR3 contains 15 residues. The germline V gene has CDR1 SGHDT and CDR2 YYEEEE. V shed 6 bases and J 1 base; nucleotides not matched to a gene: 10. CDR3 protein: CASTAGLAVSYEQYF. CDR3 sequence (DNA): TGTGCCAGCACGGCGGGGCTAGCGGTTTCCTACGAGCAGTACTTC. Full variable domain (outside the CDR3, taken from reference TRBV5-6 and TRBJ2-7): DAGVTQSPTHLIKTRGQQVTLRCSPKSGHDTVSWYQQALGQGPQFIFQYYEEEERQRGNFPDRFSGHQFPNYSSELNVNALLLGDSALYLCASTAGLAVSYEQYFGPGTRLTVT.

The chain is built from TRBV9 and TRBJ1-5, with 11 bases identical to TRBD1. The CDR3 extends over 15 amino acids. Unmatched junction bases numbered 5, after V lost 0 bases and J lost 9 bases. The germline gives CDR1 SGDLS, CDR2 YYNGEE. The CDR3 region has the DNA TGTGCCAGCAGCGTAGAGGGACAGGGGGGCGGGCCCCAGCATTTT. Encoded protein: CASSVEGQGGGPQHF.

This chain uses TRBV30 with TRBJ2-7; 7 bases align to TRBD2. Looked up from germline, CDR1 is GTSNPN and CDR2 is SVGIG (reference sequence). The J segment lost 5 bases and the V segment lost 0 bases, leaving 10 bases of the junction unmatched. CDR3 size: 15 residues. CDR3 region: CAWSVIGGGPHEQYF. CDR3 nucleotides: TGTGCCTGGAGTGTAATCGGGGGAGGGCCCCACGAGCAGTACTTC.

The chain has TRBV18 and TRBJ1-2; D unresolved. V was cut by 3 bases and J by 9 bases, with 20 bases left in between. From germline, CDR1 is KGHSH and CDR2 LQKENI. There are 15 residues in the CDR3. The CDR3 loop is CASSPEGSLAGSYTF. The CDR3 nucleotides read TGTGCCAGCTCACCCGAAGGGAGCCTGGCGGGGAGCTACACCTTC.